These T cell receptor beta chains were read from a single sample in a study of shared clonotypes between healthy human individuals. Libraries were prepared by immunoSEQ multiplex PCR; TCRdb keeps only in-frame clonotypes and omits some of them. This sample has approximately 810,000 clones, with approximately 92% found just once. Sequencing was carried out using naive CD8+ T cells sorted from blood. All receptors derive from a young man in good health. The CDR3 runs from the conserved cysteine through the conserved F or W. The order of the fields is clone size, J gene, CDR3 length, V gene, D gene, CDR3 protein, CDR3 DNA. The D gene is left open where the match is weak. Part of the rows lack a size; the others show once, few, many or a class for expanded clones.

abundance: NA
j_gene: TRBJ2-1
len: 14
v_gene: TRBV7-9
d_gene: TRBD2
CDR3aa: CASSLDAGLAEQFF
CDR3nt: TGTGCCAGCAGCTTAGATGCGGGACTAGCGGAGCAGTTCTTC

abundance: few
j_gene: TRBJ2-3
len: 15
v_gene: TRBV29-1
d_gene: NA
CDR3aa: CSVEDFMLGPDTQYF
CDR3nt: TGCAGCGTTGAAGATTTTATGTTGGGGCCAGATACGCAGTATTTT

abundance: once
j_gene: TRBJ2-7
len: 13
v_gene: TRBV7-8
d_gene: TRBD1
CDR3aa: CASRPTGAYEQYF
CDR3nt: TGTGCCAGCAGACCGACAGGGGCCTACGAGCAGTACTTC

abundance: NA
j_gene: TRBJ2-7
len: 15
v_gene: TRBV7-3
d_gene: TRBD2
CDR3aa: CASSPSGRGLDEQYF
CDR3nt: TGTGCCAGCAGCCCAAGCGGGAGAGGCTTAGACGAGCAGTACTTC

abundance: NA
j_gene: TRBJ1-4
len: 20
v_gene: TRBV4-3
d_gene: NA
CDR3aa: CASSQAFDYGFNSPPGELFF
CDR3nt: TGCGCCAGCAGCCAAGCGTTTGACTACGGATTCAACTCCCCCCCCGGGGAACTGTTTTTT

abundance: NA
j_gene: TRBJ2-7
len: 18
v_gene: TRBV10-2
d_gene: TRBD2
CDR3aa: CASSAGLAGAQSSYEQYF
CDR3nt: TGCGCCAGCAGTGCGGGACTAGCGGGAGCGCAGAGCTCCTACGAGCAGTACTTC

abundance: NA
j_gene: TRBJ1-2
len: 15
v_gene: TRBV2
d_gene: NA
CDR3aa: CASSESQGVIYGYTF
CDR3nt: TGTGCCAGCAGTGAAAGCCAGGGAGTGATCTATGGCTACACCTTC

abundance: NA
j_gene: TRBJ2-7
len: 15
v_gene: TRBV18
d_gene: TRBD1
CDR3aa: CASSPSGTGRYEQYF
CDR3nt: TGTGCCAGCTCACCATCCGGGACAGGGCGTTACGAGCAGTACTTC

abundance: NA
j_gene: TRBJ2-7
len: 15
v_gene: TRBV2
d_gene: TRBD1
CDR3aa: CASSEPTGRAYEQYF
CDR3nt: TGTGCCAGCAGTGAACCGACAGGGCGAGCCTACGAGCAGTACTTC

abundance: NA
j_gene: TRBJ2-1
len: 14
v_gene: TRBV19
d_gene: NA
CDR3aa: CASSLLRGPDEQFF
CDR3nt: TGTGCCAGTAGTTTACTCAGGGGTCCGGATGAGCAGTTCTTC

abundance: NA
j_gene: TRBJ2-2
len: 15
v_gene: TRBV25-1
d_gene: TRBD1
CDR3aa: CASSVQTGYTGELFF
CDR3nt: TGTGCCAGCAGTGTTCAGACAGGGTACACCGGGGAGCTGTTTTTT

abundance: NA
j_gene: TRBJ2-3
len: 14
v_gene: TRBV25-1
d_gene: NA
CDR3aa: CASRFSDSTDTQYF
CDR3nt: TGTGCCAGCAGATTTTCGGACAGCACAGATACGCAGTATTTT

abundance: NA
j_gene: TRBJ1-4
len: 16
v_gene: TRBV7-9
d_gene: TRBD1
CDR3aa: CASSPSPGQGEEKLFF
CDR3nt: TGTGCCAGCAGCCCTAGTCCGGGACAGGGGGAGGAAAAACTGTTTTTT

abundance: NA
j_gene: TRBJ2-7
len: 12
v_gene: TRBV29-1
d_gene: TRBD2
CDR3aa: CSVSGGIHEQYF
CDR3nt: TGCAGCGTTTCGGGAGGAATCCACGAGCAGTACTTC

abundance: NA
j_gene: TRBJ2-3
len: 18
v_gene: TRBV7-6
d_gene: TRBD2
CDR3aa: CASSLVIGRGGLTDTQYF
CDR3nt: TGTGCCAGCAGCTTAGTTATTGGGAGGGGAGGCCTCACAGATACGCAGTATTTT

abundance: few
j_gene: TRBJ2-1
len: 12
v_gene: TRBV2
d_gene: TRBD1
CDR3aa: CASGGQNNEQFF
CDR3nt: TGTGCCAGCGGGGGACAGAACAATGAGCAGTTCTTC

abundance: NA
j_gene: TRBJ1-5
len: 15
v_gene: TRBV14
d_gene: TRBD1
CDR3aa: CASSRPGQEHQPQHF
CDR3nt: TGTGCCAGCAGCCGTCCGGGACAGGAACACCAGCCCCAGCATTTT

abundance: NA
j_gene: TRBJ2-7
len: 11
v_gene: TRBV6-1
d_gene: NA
CDR3aa: CASRDAYEQYF
CDR3nt: TGTGCCAGCAGGGACGCCTACGAGCAGTACTTC

abundance: NA
j_gene: TRBJ2-7
len: 16
v_gene: TRBV27
d_gene: TRBD2
CDR3aa: CASSVSGRAWSYEQYF
CDR3nt: TGTGCCAGCAGCGTTAGCGGGAGGGCCTGGTCCTACGAGCAGTACTTC

abundance: once
j_gene: TRBJ2-1
len: 12
v_gene: TRBV5-6
d_gene: NA
CDR3aa: CASSLGFVEQFF
CDR3nt: TGTGCCAGCAGCTTGGGTTTTGTTGAGCAGTTCTTC

abundance: once
j_gene: TRBJ2-1
len: 17
v_gene: TRBV7-9
d_gene: NA
CDR3aa: CASSPPLLDMGYNEQFF
CDR3nt: TGTGCCAGCAGCCCCCCTTTGCTCGATATGGGTTACAATGAGCAGTTCTTC

abundance: NA
j_gene: TRBJ1-5
len: 15
v_gene: TRBV4-1
d_gene: TRBD1
CDR3aa: CASSHRDRPREPQHF
CDR3nt: TGCGCCAGCAGCCACCGGGACAGGCCCAGAGAGCCCCAGCATTTT

abundance: NA
j_gene: TRBJ2-3
len: 18
v_gene: TRBV5-4
d_gene: NA
CDR3aa: CASSLKEDYITLTDTQYF
CDR3nt: TGTGCCAGCAGCCTAAAAGAGGACTACATTACACTCACAGATACGCAGTATTTT

abundance: NA
j_gene: TRBJ2-5
len: 16
v_gene: TRBV5-6
d_gene: TRBD1
CDR3aa: CASSPGTGGFRGTQYF
CDR3nt: TGTGCCAGCAGCCCCGGGACAGGGGGCTTTCGGGGGACCCAGTACTTC

abundance: few
j_gene: TRBJ2-7
len: 14
v_gene: TRBV2
d_gene: NA
CDR3aa: CASSEVGRTYEQYF
CDR3nt: TGTGCCAGCAGTGAAGTGGGCAGAACCTACGAGCAGTACTTC